The 5 T cell receptor beta chains given below trace back to one sample, sequenced in a study of T cells in Graves' hyperthyroidism and ophthalmopathy. Using RNA transcripts as the source, TCR beta CDR3 regions were amplified. HTBI primers were employed in a first-round RT-PCR of the TCR CDR3. TCRdb re-derived calls from the multiplex PCR reads in MiXCR, one entry per CDR3 protein. The repertoire holds about 400,000 distinct CDR3 sequences, with less than 15% as singletons. The sequencing sample was made of blood. The receptor source for this set is a woman under 30 with Graves' hyperthyroidism.

This clonotype came up many times. This chain uses TRBV28 with TRBJ1-2; D gene ambiguous. Germline V gene lookup returns CDR1 MDHEN and CDR2 SYDVKM. The CDR3 is made up of 13 amino acids. V was pared by 6 bases and J by 8 bases, with 16 bases between. The CDR3 DNA reads TGTGCCAGCAGCAGTTACCCCGTGGCAGGCTACACCTTC. The encoded protein is CASSSYPVAGYTF.

The sample holds many counts of this clonotype. This chain uses TRBV29-1 with TRBJ1-1, with TRBD1 matching over 7 bases. Trimming at V came to 6 bases and at J to 4 bases, leaving 8 bases not matched to a gene. The CDR3 runs to 13 residues. Germline CDR1 reads SQVTM; CDR2 reads ANQGSEA. The CDR3 here is CSVTGTEGTEAFF. In DNA, the CDR3 is TGCAGCGTGACCGGGACAGAGGGCACTGAAGCTTTCTTT.

V and J are TRBV4-1 and TRBJ2-5, with TRBD1 identical over 7 bases. Germline values: CDR1 MGHRA, CDR2 YSYEKL. This CDR3 has 19 residues. J lost 1 base, V lost 3 bases, and 17 bases had no gene match. In DNA, the CDR3 is TGCGCCAGCAGCCAGGACCACCCGCCGGTCCGACAGGGCCAAGAGACCCAGTACTTC. Its translation is CASSQDHPPVRQGQETQYF.

Ten or more counts support this clonotype. This chain joins TRBV29-1 and TRBJ2-7, with 7 nucleotides matching TRBD1. V dropped 2 bases and J dropped 0; count of bases not matched to a gene: 7. The CDR3 covers 15 residues. CDR1 is SQVTM and CDR2 is ANQGSEA in the germline V gene. This chain's CDR3 is CSVETGAASSYEQYF. The CDR3 DNA reads TGCAGCGTTGAAACAGGGGCGGCAAGCTCCTACGAGCAGTACTTC.

The chain recombines TRBV5-8 with TRBJ2-7; 7 nucleotides agree with TRBD1. Unmatched junction bases numbered 14, after V lost 8 bases and J lost 3 bases. The CDR3 is made up of 15 amino acids. Germline CDR1 is SGHTS and CDR2 is YDEGEE. DNA for the CDR3: TGTGCCAGTAGCCCCAAGACTGACAGGGTCTACGAGCAGTACTTC. The encoded protein is CASSPKTDRVYEQYF.